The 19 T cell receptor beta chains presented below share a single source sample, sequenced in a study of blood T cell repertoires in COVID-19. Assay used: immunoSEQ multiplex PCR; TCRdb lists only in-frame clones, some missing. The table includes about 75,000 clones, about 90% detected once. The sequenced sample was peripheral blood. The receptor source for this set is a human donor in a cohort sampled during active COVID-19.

DNA for the CDR3: TGTGCCAGCAGGGTCCAGGGTACCGGGGAGCTGTTTTTT. It specifies CASRVQGTGELFF. V is TRBV3-1 (or the pseudogene TRBV3-2) and J is TRBJ2-2; maybe TRBD1 (5 bases). CDR1 is LGHDT, CDR2 YNNKEL, per germline (reference sequence). Trimming cost V 6 bases and J 5 bases, with 10 bases left between them. The CDR3 totals 13 residues.

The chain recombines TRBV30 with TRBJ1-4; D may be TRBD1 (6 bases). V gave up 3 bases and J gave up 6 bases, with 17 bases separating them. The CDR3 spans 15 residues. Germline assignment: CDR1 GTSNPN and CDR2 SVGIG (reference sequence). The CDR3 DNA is TGTGCCTGGAGGGAACAGGGAAAGGGGGATGAAAAACTGTTTTTT. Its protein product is CAWREQGKGDEKLFF.

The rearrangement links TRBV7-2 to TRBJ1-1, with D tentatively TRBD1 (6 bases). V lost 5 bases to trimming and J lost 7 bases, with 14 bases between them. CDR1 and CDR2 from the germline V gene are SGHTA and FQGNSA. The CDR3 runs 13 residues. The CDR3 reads CASSDTGSGEAFF. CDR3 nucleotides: TGTGCCAGCAGCGACACAGGGTCGGGTGAAGCTTTCTTT.

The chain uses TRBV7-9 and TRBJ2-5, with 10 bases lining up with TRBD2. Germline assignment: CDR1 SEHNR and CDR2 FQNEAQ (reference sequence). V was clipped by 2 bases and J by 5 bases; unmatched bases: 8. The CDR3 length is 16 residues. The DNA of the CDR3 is TGTGCCAGCAGCTTAATTGGTAGCGGGAGGTTGGAGACCCAGTACTTC. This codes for CASSLIGSGRLETQYF.

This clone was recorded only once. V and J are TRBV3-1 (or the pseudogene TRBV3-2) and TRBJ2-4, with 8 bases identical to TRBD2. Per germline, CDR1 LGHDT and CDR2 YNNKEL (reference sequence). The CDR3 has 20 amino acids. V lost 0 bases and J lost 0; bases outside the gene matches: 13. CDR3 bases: TGTGCCAGCAGCCAAGATCTTTATTGCGGCGGGGGGATAGCCAAAAACATTCAGTACTTC. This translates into CASSQDLYCGGGIAKNIQYF.

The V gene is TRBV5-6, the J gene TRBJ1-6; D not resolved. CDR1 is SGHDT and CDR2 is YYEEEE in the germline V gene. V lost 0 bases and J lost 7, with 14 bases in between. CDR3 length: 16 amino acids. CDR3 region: CASSLGQVLINSPLHF. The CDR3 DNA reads TGTGCCAGCAGCTTGGGGCAGGTGCTTATCAATTCACCCCTCCACTTT.

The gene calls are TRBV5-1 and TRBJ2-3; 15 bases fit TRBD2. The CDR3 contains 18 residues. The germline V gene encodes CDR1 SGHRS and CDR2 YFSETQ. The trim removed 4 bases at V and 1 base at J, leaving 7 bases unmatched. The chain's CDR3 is CASSIGLAGGPGTDTQYF. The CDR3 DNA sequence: TGCGCCAGCAGCATCGGACTAGCGGGGGGGCCGGGCACAGATACGCAGTATTTT.

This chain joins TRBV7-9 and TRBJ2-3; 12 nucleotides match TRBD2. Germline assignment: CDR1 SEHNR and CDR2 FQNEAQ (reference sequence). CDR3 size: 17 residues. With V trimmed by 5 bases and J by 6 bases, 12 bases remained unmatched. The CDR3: CASSPRLAGGPLDTQYF. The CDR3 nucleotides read TGTGCCAGCAGCCCCCGCCTAGCGGGAGGGCCCTTGGATACGCAGTATTTT.

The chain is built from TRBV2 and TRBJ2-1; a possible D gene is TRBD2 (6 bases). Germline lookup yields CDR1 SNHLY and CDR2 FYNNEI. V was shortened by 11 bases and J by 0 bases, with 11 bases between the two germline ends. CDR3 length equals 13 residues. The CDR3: CAASSGSYNEQFF. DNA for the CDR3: TGTGCCGCGAGTAGCGGCTCCTACAATGAGCAGTTCTTC.

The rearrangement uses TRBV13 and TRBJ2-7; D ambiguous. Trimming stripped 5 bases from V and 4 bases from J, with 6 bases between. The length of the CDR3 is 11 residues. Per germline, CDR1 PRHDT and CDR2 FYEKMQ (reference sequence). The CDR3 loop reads CASSQKYEQYF. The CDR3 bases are TGTGCCAGCAGCCAAAAATACGAGCAGTACTTC.

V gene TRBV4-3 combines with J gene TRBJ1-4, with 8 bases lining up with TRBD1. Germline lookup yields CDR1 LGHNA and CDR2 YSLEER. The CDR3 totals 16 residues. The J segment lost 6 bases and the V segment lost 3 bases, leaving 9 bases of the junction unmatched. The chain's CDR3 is CASSQAGQGTYEKLFF. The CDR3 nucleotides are TGCGCCAGCAGCCAGGCCGGACAGGGCACGTATGAAAAACTGTTTTTT.

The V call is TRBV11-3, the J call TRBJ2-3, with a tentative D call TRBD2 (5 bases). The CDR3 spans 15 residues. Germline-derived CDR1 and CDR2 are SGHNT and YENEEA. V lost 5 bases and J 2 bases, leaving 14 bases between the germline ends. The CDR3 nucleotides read TGTGCCAGCAGCCCTAGCCTGGGGAACACAGATACGCAGTATTTT. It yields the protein CASSPSLGNTDTQYF.

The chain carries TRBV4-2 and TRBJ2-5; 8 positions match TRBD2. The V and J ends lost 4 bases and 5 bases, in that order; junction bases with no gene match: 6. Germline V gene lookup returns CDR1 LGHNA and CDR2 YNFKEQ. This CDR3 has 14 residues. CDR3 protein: CASSRTGGEETQYF. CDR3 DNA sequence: TGTGCCAGCAGCCGGACCGGGGGGGAGGAGACCCAGTACTTC.

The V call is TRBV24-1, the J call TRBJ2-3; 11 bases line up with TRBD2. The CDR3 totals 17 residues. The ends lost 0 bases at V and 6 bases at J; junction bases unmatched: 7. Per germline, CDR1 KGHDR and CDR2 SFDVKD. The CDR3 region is CATSDLDSGGAEDTQYF. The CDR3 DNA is TGTGCCACCAGTGATTTGGATAGCGGGGGGGCCGAGGATACGCAGTATTTT.

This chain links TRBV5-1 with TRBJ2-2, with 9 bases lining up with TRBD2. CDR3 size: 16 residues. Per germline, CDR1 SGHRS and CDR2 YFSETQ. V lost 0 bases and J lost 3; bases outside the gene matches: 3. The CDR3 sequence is CASSLVSSGDTGELFF. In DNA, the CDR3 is TGCGCCAGCAGCTTGGTTTCTAGCGGGGACACCGGGGAGCTGTTTTTT.

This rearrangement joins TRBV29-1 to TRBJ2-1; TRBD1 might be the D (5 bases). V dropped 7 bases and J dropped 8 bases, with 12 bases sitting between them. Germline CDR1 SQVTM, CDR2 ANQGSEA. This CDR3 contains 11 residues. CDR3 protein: CSAEKGDEQFF. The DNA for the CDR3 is TGCAGCGCCGAAAAAGGGGATGAGCAGTTCTTC.

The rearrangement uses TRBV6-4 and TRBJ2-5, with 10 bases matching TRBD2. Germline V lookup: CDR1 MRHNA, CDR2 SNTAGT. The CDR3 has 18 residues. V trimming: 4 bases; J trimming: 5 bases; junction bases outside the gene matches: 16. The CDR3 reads CASSGIGEREGGEETQYF. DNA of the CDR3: TGTGCCAGCAGTGGTATCGGCGAGCGGGAGGGAGGCGAGGAGACCCAGTACTTC.

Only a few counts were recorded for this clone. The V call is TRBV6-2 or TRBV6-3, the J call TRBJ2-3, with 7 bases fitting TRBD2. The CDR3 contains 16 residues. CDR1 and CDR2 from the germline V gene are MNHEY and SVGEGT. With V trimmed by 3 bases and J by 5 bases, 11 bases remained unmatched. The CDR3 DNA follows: TGTGCCAGCAGTTATTTTCGGGGGACTAACAAAGATACGCAGTATTTT. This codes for CASSYFRGTNKDTQYF.

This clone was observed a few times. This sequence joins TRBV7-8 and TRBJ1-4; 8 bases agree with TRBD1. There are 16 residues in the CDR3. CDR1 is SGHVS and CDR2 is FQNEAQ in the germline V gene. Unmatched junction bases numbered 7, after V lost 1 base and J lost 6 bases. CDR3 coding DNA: TGTGCCAGCAGCTTAGGCAGGGGGCGAGGTGATGAAAAACTGTTTTTT. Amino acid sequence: CASSLGRGRGDEKLFF. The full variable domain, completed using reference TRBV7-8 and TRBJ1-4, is GAGVSQSPRYKVAKRGQDVALRCDPISGHVSLFWYQQALGQGPEFLTYFQNEAQLDKSGLPSDRFFAERPEGSVSTLKIQRTQQEDSAVYLCASSLGRGRGDEKLFFGSGTQLSVL.